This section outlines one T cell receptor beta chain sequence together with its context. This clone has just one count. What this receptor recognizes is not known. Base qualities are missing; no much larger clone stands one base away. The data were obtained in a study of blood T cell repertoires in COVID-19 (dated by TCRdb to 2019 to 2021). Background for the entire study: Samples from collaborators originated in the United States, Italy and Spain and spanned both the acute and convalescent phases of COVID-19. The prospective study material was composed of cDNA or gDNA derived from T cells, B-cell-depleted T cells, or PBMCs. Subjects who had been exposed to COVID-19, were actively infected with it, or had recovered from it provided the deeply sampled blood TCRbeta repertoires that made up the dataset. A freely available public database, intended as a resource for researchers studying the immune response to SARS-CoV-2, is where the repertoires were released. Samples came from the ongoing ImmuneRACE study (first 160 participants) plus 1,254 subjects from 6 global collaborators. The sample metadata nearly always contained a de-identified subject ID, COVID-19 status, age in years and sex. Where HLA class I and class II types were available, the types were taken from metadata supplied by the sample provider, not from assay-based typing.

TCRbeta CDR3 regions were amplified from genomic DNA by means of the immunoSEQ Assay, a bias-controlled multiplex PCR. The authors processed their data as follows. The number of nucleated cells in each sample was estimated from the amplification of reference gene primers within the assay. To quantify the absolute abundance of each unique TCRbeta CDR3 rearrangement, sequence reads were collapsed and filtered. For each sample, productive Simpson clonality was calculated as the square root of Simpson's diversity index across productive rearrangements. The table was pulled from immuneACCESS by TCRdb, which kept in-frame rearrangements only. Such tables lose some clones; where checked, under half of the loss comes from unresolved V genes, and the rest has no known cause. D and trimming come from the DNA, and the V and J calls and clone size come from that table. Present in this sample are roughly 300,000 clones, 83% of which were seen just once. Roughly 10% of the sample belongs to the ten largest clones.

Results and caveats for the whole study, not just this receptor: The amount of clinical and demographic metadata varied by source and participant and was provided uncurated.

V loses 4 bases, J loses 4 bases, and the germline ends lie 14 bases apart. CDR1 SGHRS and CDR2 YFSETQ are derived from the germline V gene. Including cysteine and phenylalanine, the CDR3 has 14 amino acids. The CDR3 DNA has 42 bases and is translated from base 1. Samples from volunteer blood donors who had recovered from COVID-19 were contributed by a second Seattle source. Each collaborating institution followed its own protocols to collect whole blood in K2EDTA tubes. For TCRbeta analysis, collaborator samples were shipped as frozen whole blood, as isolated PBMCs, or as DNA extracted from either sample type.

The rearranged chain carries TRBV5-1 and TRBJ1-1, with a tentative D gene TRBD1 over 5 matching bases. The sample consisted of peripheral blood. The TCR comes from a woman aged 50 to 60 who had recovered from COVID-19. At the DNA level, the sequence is TGCGCCAGCAGCCGGACACAGGATAGCACTGAAGCTTTCTTT. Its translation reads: CASSRTQDSTEAFF. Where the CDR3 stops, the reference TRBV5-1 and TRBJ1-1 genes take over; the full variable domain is KAGVTQTPRYLIKTRGQQVTLSCSPISGHRSVSWYQQTPGQGLQFLFEYFSETQRNKGNFPGRFSGRQFSNSRSEMNVSTLELGDSALYLCASSRTQDSTEAFFGQGTRLTVV.